This T cell receptor beta chain was sequenced in a study of control samples from healthy donors and cancer patients. Profiled with immunoSEQ multiplex PCR; TCRdb holds only in-frame clones, not every one. The sample consists of tens of thousands of clones, roughly nine tenths of them appearing once. CDR3 size: 16 residues. V was pared by 0 bases and J by 7 bases, with 6 bases of the junction left unmatched. The germline CDR1 and CDR2 sequences are LGHDT and YNNKEL (reference sequence). The sequence was obtained from a woman aged 70 to 79 in good health. Sequences were obtained from blood. The genes are TRBV3-1 (or the pseudogene TRBV3-2) and TRBJ1-6; 7 bases line up with TRBD1. CDR3 in DNA: TGTGCCAGCAGCCAAGACAGAGACAGGGTGAATTCACCCCTCCACTTT. Protein: CASSQDRDRVNSPLHF.